This T cell receptor (beta chain) was found in a study of shared clonotypes between healthy human individuals. Per the study methods: As immunoSEQ supplied junction-only sequences (without quality scores), filtering differed. The method was immunoSEQ multiplex PCR; TCRdb's version includes in-frame clones alone and lacks a portion of them. D and trimming come from the DNA, and the V and J calls and clone size come from that table. In the table there are some 2,100,000 clones, almost 96% of which are singletons. The CDR3 covers 15 residues. CDR1 SQVTM and CDR2 ANQGSEA come from the germline V gene. Trimming removed 2 bases from V and 5 bases from J; junction bases left unmatched: 8.

Sequenced: naive CD4+ T cells sorted from blood. Subset given: CD45RA+ positively selected. The sequence came from a man aged 18 to 35 in good health. This chain links TRBV29-1 with TRBJ2-5; 10 bases line up with TRBD1. The CDR3, as DNA: TGCAGCGTTGAAAGAGACAGGGGGCGCACGGAGACCCAGTACTTC. Its protein is CSVERDRGRTETQYF. Filled out from reference TRBV29-1 and TRBJ2-5, the complete variable domain reads SAVISQKPSRDICQRGTSLTIQCQVDSQVTMMFWYRQQPGQSLTLIATANQGSEATYESGFVIDKFPISRPNLTFSTLTVSNMSPEDSSIYLCSVERDRGRTETQYFGPGTRLLVL.